This T cell receptor beta chain was sequenced during a study of radiotherapy plus CTLA-4 blockade in lung cancer. This CDR3 comprises 14 residues. Germline CDR1 LNHNV, CDR2 YYDKDF (reference sequence). V shed 0 bases and J shed 1 base, with 6 bases lying between them. Study-level points and caveats: Peripheral blood showed expansion of tumor-derived TCR clones after radiotherapy and ipilimumab. Early blood T cell clone dynamics reportedly forecast response best, with interferon-beta.

Each patient with chemo-refractory metastatic non-small-cell lung cancer was treated with focal radiation plus CTLA-4 blockade using ipilimumab. The repertoire was sequenced with immunoSEQ multiplex PCR; TCRdb's copy has only in-frame clones and lacks some. Of 30,000 or so clones in the sample, 70% to 75% were seen once. This clone was found a few times. Its matching antigen is unknown. This sequence joins TRBV15 and TRBJ1-1; D is undetermined. Sequenced here: peripheral blood, sampled from a patient treated with radiotherapy plus ipilimumab. The origin of this receptor is a human donor with non-small cell lung cancer whose response to radiotherapy plus ipilimumab could not be evaluated. The DNA for the CDR3 is TGTGCCACCAGCAGAGATCTAAGGAACACTGAAGCTTTCTTT. Encoded protein: CATSRDLRNTEAFF.